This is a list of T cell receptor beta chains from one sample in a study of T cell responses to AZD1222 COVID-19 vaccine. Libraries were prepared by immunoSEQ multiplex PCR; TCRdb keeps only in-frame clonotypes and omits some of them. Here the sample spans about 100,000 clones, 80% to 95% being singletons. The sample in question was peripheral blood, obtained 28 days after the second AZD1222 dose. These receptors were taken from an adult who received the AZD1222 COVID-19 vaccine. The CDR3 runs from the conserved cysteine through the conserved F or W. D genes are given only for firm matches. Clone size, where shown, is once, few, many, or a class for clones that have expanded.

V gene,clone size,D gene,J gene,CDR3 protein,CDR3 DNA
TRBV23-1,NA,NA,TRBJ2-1,CASSQSPVGLQYNEQFF,TGCGCCAGCAGTCAATCGCCGGTGGGGTTGCAGTACAATGAGCAGTTCTTC
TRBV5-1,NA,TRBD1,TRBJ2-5,CASSLRDRVEETQYF,TGCGCCAGCAGCTTGAGGGACAGGGTAGAGGAGACCCAGTACTTC
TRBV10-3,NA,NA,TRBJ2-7,CAISAGDEQYF,TGTGCCATCAGTGCTGGTGACGAGCAGTACTTC
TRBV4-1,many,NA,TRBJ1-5,CASSQETPGSGRPQHF,TGCGCCAGCAGCCAAGAGACCCCGGGGTCCGGGCGGCCCCAGCATTTT
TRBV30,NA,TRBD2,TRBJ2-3,CASKAGGADTQYF,TGTGCCTCGAAAGCGGGAGGCGCAGATACGCAGTATTTT
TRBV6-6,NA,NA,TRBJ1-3,CASSPSQTGNTIYF,TGTGCCAGCAGCCCCTCCCAGACGGGAAACACCATATATTTT
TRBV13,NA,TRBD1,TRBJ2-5,CASSSGQGAVLETQYF,TGTGCCAGCAGCTCCGGACAGGGGGCCGTCTTAGAGACCCAGTACTTC
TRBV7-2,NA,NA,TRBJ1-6,CASSLERTGPGNSPLHF,TGTGCCAGCAGCTTAGAACGGACCGGGCCTGGGAATTCACCCCTCCACTTT
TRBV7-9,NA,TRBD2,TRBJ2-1,CASSLGRGTSTNEQFF,TGTGCCAGCAGCTTAGGCCGGGGGACTAGCACCAATGAGCAGTTCTTC
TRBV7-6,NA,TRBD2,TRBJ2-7,CASSVGSSGGYEQYF,TGTGCCAGCAGCGTAGGGTCGTCGGGGGGCTACGAGCAGTACTTC
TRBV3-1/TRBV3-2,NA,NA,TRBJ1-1,CASSPSFKNTEAFF,TGTGCCAGCAGCCCTTCCTTTAAAAACACTGAAGCTTTCTTT
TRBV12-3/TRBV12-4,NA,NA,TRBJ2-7,CASSFTDSYEQYF,TGTGCCAGCAGTTTCACCGACTCCTACGAGCAGTACTTC
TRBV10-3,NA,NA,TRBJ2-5,CAIRPANRPQETQYF,TGTGCCATCAGGCCGGCCAATAGACCCCAAGAGACCCAGTACTTC
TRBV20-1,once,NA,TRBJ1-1,CSARASEAFF,TGCAGTGCTAGGGCCTCTGAAGCTTTCTTT
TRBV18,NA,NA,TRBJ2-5,CASSLQETQYF,TGTGCCAGCTCACTCCAAGAGACCCAGTACTTC
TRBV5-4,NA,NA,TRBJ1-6,CASSLPSGVESPLHF,TGTGCCAGCAGCTTGCCCTCCGGGGTCGAGTCACCCCTCCACTTT
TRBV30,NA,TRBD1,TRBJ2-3,CAWGVGQGPDTQYF,TGTGCCTGGGGCGTAGGACAGGGGCCAGATACGCAGTATTTT
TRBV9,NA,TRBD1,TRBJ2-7,CASSSPGQGTGGAYEQYF,TGTGCCAGCAGCTCACCGGGACAGGGAACCGGAGGGGCCTACGAGCAGTACTTC
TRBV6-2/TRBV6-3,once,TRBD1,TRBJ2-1,CASSLSGTGGNEQFF,TGTGCCAGCAGCCTAAGCGGGACAGGGGGAAATGAGCAGTTCTTC
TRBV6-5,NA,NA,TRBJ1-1,CASRILQGTEAFF,TGTGCCAGCAGAATACTACAGGGTACTGAAGCTTTCTTT
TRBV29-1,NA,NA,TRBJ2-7,CSVATGGAYEQYF,TGCAGCGTTGCAACGGGTGGGGCCTACGAGCAGTACTTC
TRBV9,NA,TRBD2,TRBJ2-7,CASSVGGRVYEQYF,TGTGCCAGCAGCGTAGGGGGGAGGGTCTACGAGCAGTACTTC
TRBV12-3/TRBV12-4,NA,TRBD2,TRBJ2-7,CASTPGLAFEQYF,TGTGCCAGCACCCCGGGACTAGCTTTCGAGCAGTACTTC
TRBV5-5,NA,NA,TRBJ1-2,CASSLDIGYTF,TGTGCCAGCAGCTTGGATATTGGCTACACCTTC
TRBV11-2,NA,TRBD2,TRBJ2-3,CASSTTSGGAGTQYF,TGTGCCAGCAGCACGACTAGCGGGGGGGCCGGTACGCAGTATTTT
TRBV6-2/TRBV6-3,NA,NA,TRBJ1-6,CASSYVAGSSYNSPLHF,TGTGCCAGCAGTTATGTCGCGGGCAGCTCCTATAATTCACCCCTCCACTTT
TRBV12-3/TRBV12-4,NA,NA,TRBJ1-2,CASSLGQALRYTF,TGTGCCAGCAGTTTGGGGCAGGCCCTCCGCTACACCTTC
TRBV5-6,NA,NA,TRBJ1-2,CASSLDRSPSGGYTF,TGTGCCAGCAGCTTGGACAGGAGCCCATCTGGTGGCTACACCTTC
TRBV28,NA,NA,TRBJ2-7,CASSLNRPPYEQYF,TGTGCCAGCAGTTTGAACAGGCCACCCTACGAGCAGTACTTC
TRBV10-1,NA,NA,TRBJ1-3,CASSRGTGNTIYF,TGCGCCAGCAGTAGGGGAACTGGAAACACCATATATTTT
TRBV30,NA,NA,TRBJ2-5,CAWSVGAVRETQYF,TGTGCCTGGAGTGTCGGAGCGGTCAGAGAGACCCAGTACTTC
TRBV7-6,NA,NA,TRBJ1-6,CASSLQGPKSSYNSPLHF,TGTGCCAGCAGCTTACAGGGGCCCAAGAGCTCCTATAATTCACCCCTCCACTTT
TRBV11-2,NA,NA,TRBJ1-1,CASSLVTTEAFF,TGTGCCAGCAGCTTAGTGACCACTGAAGCTTTCTTT
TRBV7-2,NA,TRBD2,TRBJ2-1,CASSLQTSGNNEQFF,TGTGCCAGCAGCTTGCAGACTAGCGGGAACAATGAGCAGTTCTTC
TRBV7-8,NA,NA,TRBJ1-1,CASSSQGPNTEAFF,TGTGCCAGCAGTTCACAGGGACCGAACACTGAAGCTTTCTTT
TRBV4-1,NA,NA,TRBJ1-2,CASSQEIRPPYGYTF,TGCGCCAGCAGCCAAGAGATCCGGCCCCCCTATGGCTACACCTTC
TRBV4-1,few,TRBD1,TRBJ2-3,CASVPGDSSTDTQYF,TGCGCCAGCGTCCCAGGGGACAGTAGCACAGATACGCAGTATTTT
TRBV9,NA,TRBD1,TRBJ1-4,CASSPLQGAYEKLFF,TGTGCCAGCAGCCCTCTACAGGGGGCTTATGAAAAACTGTTTTTT
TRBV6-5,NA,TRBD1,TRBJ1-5,CASSYRDSYSNQPQHF,TGTGCCAGCAGTTATCGGGACAGTTATAGCAATCAGCCCCAGCATTTT
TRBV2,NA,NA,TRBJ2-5,CASKGFAPETQYF,TGTGCCAGCAAGGGATTCGCGCCGGAGACCCAGTACTTC
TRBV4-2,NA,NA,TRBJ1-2,CASSQEEGFGGYGYTF,TGTGCCAGCAGCCAAGAGGAGGGGTTCGGGGGGTATGGCTACACCTTC
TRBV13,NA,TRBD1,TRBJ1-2,CASSSNRGLDYGYTF,TGTGCCAGCAGCTCCAACAGGGGACTCGACTATGGCTACACCTTC
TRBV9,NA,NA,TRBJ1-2,CASSVGQGYGYTF,TGTGCCAGCAGCGTAGGGCAGGGGTATGGCTACACCTTC
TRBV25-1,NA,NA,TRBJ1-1,CASSEPDGVMTEAFF,TGTGCCAGCAGTGAACCTGACGGGGTGATGACTGAAGCTTTCTTT